A selection of T cell receptor beta chains follows, all from one sample in a study of blood T cell repertoires in COVID-19. The assay was immunoSEQ multiplex PCR, and TCRdb's table has in-frame clones only and misses some. The sample has 150,000 to 200,000 clones; 75% to 90% are singletons. Sequencing input: peripheral blood. These receptors all come from a man in his 70s with active or convalescent COVID-19. CDR3s include the opening cysteine and the closing phenylalanine or tryptophan. A D gene is named only where the DNA matches it firmly.

>TRBJ2-5|TRBV7-9|.
TGTGCCAGCAGCCTAGACTTAGAGACCCAGTACTTC
CASSLDLETQYF
>TRBJ1-4|TRBV5-6|.
TGTGCCAGCAGCTTGGACAGGGTTGAAAAACTGTTTTTT
CASSLDRVEKLFF
>TRBJ2-5|TRBV2|TRBD1
TGTGCCAGCAGTGAGGACAGGGGGCTGGAAGAGACCCAGTACTTC
CASSEDRGLEETQYF
>TRBJ2-3|TRBV6-5|TRBD2
TGTGCCAGCGTCTGGGGGGGGTCTACAGATACGCAGTATTTT
CASVWGGSTDTQYF
>TRBJ1-6|TRBV9|TRBD1
TGTGCCAGCAGCGTCGGACAGGGGGATACACCCCTCCACTTT
CASSVGQGDTPLHF
>TRBJ2-3|TRBV19|.
TGTGCCAGTAGGCTTTCCGGAGATACGCAGTATTTT
CASRLSGDTQYF
>TRBJ2-1|TRBV28|TRBD2
TGTGCCAGCAGTCCCGGGACTAGCGGGAGCGATGAGCAGTTCTTC
CASSPGTSGSDEQFF
>TRBJ1-4|TRBV5-1|.
TGCGCCAGCAGCTTCACAGGGCCCCGCACTAATGAAAAACTGTTTTTT
CASSFTGPRTNEKLFF
>TRBJ1-2|TRBV5-1|.
TGCGCCAGCAGCGAGCCGGGGGGCCCTCTCTATGGCTACACCTTC
CASSEPGGPLYGYTF
>TRBJ2-1|TRBV18|TRBD2
TGTGCCAGCTCACCCCAGGGAGGGATCGATGAGCAGTTCTTC
CASSPQGGIDEQFF
>TRBJ1-4|TRBV19|TRBD1
TGTGCCAGCAAGAGGGACAGCCGAAATGAAAAACTGTTTTTT
CASKRDSRNEKLFF
>TRBJ2-2|TRBV28|.
TGTGCCAGCAGCCCTGACTACACCTCCACCGGGGAGCTGTTTTTT
CASSPDYTSTGELFF
>TRBJ1-5|TRBV2|.
TGTGCCAGCAGTTCCCAGGGTTTTCCCCAGCATTTT
CASSSQGFPQHF